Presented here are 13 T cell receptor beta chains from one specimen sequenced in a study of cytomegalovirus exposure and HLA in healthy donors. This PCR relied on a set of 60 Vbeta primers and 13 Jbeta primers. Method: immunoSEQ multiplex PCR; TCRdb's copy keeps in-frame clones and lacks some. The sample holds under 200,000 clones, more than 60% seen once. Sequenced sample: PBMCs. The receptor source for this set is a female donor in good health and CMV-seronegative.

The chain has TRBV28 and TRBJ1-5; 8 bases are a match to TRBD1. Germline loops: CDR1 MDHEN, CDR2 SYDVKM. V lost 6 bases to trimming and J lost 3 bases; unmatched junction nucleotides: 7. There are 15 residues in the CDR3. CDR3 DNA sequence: TGTGCCAGCAGACAAACAGGGGGAAACAATCAGCCCCAGCATTTT. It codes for CASRQTGGNNQPQHF.

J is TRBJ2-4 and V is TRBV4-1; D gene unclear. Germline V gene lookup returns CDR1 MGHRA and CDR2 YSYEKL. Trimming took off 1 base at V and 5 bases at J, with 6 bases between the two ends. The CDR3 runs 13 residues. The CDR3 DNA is TGCGCCAGCAGCCAAGGTGGCCAAAACATTCAGTACTTC. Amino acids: CASSQGGQNIQYF.

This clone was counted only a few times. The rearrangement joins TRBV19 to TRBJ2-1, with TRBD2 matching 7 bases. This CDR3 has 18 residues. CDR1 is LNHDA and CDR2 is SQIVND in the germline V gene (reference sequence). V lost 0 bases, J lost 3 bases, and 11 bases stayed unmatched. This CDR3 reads CASSIDYRGGGDYNEQFF. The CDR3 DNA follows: TGTGCCAGTAGTATAGATTACCGGGGTGGGGGGGACTACAATGAGCAGTTCTTC.

CDR3 bases: TGCGCCAGCAGACCCCTGACAAACACTGAAGCTTTCTTT. It translates to CASRPLTNTEAFF. V usage is TRBV5-1 and J usage is TRBJ1-1, with D unresolved. CDR1 and CDR2 from the germline V gene are SGHRS and YFSETQ. This CDR3 is 13 amino acids long. The germline V and J ends were trimmed by 5 bases and 2 bases, with 10 bases remaining between them.

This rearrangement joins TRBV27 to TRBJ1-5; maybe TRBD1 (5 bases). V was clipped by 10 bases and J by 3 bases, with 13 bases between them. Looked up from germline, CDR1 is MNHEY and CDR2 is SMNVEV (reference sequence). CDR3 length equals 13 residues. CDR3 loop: CANSGPLNQPQHF. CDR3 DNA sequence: TGTGCCAACTCAGGGCCGCTCAATCAGCCCCAGCATTTT.

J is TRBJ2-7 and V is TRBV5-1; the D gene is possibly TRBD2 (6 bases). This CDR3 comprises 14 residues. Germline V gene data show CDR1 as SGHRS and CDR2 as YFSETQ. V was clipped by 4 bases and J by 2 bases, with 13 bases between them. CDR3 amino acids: CASSLGTLTYEQYF. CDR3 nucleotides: TGCGCCAGCAGCCTGGGGACTCTAACCTACGAGCAGTACTTC.

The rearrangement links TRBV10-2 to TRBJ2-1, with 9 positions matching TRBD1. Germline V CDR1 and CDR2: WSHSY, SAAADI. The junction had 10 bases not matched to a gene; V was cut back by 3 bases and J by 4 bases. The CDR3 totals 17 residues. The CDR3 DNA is TGCGCCAGCAGTGAATTTATCGGGACAGGGCTGTACAATGAGCAGTTCTTC. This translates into CASSEFIGTGLYNEQFF.

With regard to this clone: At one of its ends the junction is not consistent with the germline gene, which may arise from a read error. The CDR3: CSSTSFGTSGSDEQFF. The CDR3 bases are TGTTCCAGCACGTCCTTTGGGACTAGCGGGAGCGATGAGCAGTTCTTC. The chain is built from TRBV7-9 and TRBJ2-1, with 14 bases lining up with TRBD2. Germline lookup yields CDR1 SEHNR and CDR2 FQNEAQ (reference sequence). There are 16 residues in the CDR3.

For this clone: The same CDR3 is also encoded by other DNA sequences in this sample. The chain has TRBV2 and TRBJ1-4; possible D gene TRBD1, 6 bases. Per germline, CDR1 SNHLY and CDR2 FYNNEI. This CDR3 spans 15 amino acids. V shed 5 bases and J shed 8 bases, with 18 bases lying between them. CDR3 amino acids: CASSPWTVRGEKLFF. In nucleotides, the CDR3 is TGTGCCAGCAGTCCCTGGACAGTTAGGGGCGAAAAACTGTTTTTT.

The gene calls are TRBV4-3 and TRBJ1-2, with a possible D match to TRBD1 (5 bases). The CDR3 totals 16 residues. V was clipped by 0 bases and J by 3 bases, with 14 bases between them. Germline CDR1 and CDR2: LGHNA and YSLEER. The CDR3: CASSQDQGIVDYGYTF. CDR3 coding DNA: TGCGCCAGCAGCCAAGACCAGGGAATAGTCGACTATGGCTACACCTTC.

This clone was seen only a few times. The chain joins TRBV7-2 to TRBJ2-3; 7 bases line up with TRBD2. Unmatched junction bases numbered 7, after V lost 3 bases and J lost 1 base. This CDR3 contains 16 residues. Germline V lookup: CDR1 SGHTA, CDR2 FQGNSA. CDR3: CASSLSNSGGTDTQYF. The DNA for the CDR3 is TGTGCCAGCAGCTTGTCGAACAGCGGGGGCACAGATACGCAGTATTTT. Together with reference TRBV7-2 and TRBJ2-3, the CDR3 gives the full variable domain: GAGVSQSPSNKVTEKGKDVELRCDPISGHTALYWYRQSLGQGLEFLIYFQGNSAPDKSGLPSDRFSAERTGGSVSTLTIQRTQQEDSAVYLCASSLSNSGGTDTQYFGPGTRLTVL.

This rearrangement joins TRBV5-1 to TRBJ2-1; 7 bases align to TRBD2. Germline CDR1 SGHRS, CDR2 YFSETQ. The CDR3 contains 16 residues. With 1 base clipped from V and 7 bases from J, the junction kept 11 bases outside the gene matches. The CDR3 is CASSLSGGPSGNEQFF. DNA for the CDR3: TGCGCCAGCAGCTTGTCAGGTGGGCCTAGCGGTAATGAGCAGTTCTTC.

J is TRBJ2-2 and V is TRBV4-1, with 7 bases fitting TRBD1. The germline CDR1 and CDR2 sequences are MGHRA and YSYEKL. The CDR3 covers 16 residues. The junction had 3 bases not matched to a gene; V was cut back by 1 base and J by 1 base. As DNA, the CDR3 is TGCGCCAGCAGCCAAGCCAGACAGGGGAACACCGGGGAGCTGTTTTTT. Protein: CASSQARQGNTGELFF.